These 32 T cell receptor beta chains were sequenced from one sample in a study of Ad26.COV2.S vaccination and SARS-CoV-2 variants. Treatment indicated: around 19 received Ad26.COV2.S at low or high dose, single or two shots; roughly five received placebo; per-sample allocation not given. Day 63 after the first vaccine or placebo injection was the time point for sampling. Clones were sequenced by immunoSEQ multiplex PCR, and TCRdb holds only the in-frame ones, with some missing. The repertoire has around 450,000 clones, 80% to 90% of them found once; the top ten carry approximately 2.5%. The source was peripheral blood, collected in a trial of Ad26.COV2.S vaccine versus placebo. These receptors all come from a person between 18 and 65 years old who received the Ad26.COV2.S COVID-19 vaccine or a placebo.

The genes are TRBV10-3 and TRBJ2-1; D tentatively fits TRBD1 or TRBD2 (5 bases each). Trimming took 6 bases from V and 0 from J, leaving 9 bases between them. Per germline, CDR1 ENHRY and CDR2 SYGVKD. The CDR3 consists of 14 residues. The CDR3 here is CAISGDPSYNEQFF. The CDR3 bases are TGTGCCATCAGCGGGGACCCCTCCTACAATGAGCAGTTCTTC.

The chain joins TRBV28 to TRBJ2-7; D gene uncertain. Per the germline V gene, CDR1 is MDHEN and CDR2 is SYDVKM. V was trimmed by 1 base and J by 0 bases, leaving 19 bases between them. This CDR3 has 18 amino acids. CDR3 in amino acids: CASSLSPPRSTSSYEQYF. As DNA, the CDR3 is TGTGCCAGCAGTTTATCCCCTCCTCGGTCCACAAGCTCCTACGAGCAGTACTTC.

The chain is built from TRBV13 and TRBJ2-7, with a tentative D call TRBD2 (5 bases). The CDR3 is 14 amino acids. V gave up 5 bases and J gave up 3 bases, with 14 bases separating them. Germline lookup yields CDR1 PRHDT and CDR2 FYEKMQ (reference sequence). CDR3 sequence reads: CASSHRLTGYEQYF. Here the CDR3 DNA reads TGTGCCAGCAGCCACCGACTAACCGGCTACGAGCAGTACTTC.

The CDR3 region is CASSLVPGTGSPLHF. CDR3 bases: TGCGCCAGCAGCTTGGTGCCAGGAACGGGGTCACCCCTCCACTTT. The V gene is TRBV5-1, the J gene TRBJ1-6; D call uncertain. Germline V CDR1 and CDR2: SGHRS, YFSETQ. There are 15 residues in the CDR3. V shed 0 bases and J shed 10 bases, with 14 bases lying between them.

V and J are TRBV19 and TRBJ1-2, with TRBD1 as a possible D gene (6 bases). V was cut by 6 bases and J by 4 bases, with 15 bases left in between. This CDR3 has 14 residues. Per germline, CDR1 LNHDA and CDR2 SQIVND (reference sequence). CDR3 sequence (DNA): TGTGCCAGTAGCCCCGGGACATTTGTCTATGGCTACACCTTC. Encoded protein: CASSPGTFVYGYTF.

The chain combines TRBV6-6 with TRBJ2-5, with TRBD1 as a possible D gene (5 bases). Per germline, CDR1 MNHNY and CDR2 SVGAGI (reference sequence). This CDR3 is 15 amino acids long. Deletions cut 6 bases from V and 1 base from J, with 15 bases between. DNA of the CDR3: TGTGCCAGCAGCCTACCCGGTAGGGGCCAAGAGACCCAGTACTTC. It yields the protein CASSLPGRGQETQYF.

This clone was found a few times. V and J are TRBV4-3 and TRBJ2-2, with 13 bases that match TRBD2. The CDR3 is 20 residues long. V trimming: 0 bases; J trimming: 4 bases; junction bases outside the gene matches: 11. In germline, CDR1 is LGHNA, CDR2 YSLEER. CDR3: CASSQDHPRTSGGGTGELFF. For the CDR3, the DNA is TGCGCCAGCAGCCAAGATCACCCCCGGACTAGCGGGGGCGGCACCGGGGAGCTGTTTTTT.

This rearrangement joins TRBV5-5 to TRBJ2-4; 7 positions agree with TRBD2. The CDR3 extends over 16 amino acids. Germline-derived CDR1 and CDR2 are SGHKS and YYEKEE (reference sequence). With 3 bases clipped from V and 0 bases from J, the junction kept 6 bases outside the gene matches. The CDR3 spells CASSSSSGLAKNIQYF. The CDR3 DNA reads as TGTGCCAGCAGCTCTTCTAGCGGCCTAGCCAAAAACATTCAGTACTTC.

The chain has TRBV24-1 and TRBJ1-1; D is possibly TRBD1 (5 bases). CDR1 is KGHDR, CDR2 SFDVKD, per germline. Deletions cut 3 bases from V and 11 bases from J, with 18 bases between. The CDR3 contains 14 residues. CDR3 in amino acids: CATSDRGSLTGAFF. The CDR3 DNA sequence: TGTGCCACCAGTGATCGGGGCAGCCTCACTGGGGCTTTCTTT.

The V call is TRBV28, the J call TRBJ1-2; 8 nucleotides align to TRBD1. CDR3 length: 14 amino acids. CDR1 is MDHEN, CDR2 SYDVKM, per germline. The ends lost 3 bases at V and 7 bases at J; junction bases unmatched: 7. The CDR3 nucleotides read TGTGCCAGCAGTTTTCTGGACAGGGACAGTGGCTACACCTTC. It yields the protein CASSFLDRDSGYTF.

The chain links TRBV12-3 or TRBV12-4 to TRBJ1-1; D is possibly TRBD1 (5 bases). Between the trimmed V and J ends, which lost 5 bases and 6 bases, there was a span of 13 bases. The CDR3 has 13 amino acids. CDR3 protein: CASSLEVRAEAFF. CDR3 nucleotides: TGTGCCAGCAGTCTGGAAGTCAGGGCTGAAGCTTTCTTT.

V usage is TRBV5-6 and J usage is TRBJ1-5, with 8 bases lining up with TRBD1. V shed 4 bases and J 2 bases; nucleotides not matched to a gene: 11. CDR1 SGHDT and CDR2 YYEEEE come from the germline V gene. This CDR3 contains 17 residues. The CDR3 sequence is CASSLKVTGVRNQPQHF. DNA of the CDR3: TGTGCCAGCAGCCTTAAGGTGACAGGGGTCCGCAATCAGCCCCAGCATTTT.

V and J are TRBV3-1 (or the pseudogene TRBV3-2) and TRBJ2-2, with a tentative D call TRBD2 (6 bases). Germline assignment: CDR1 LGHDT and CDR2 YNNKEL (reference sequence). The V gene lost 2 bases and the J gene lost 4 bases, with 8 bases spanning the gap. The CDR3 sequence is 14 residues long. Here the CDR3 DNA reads TGTGCCAGCAGCCAACCCGGGGGCACCGGGGAGCTGTTTTTT. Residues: CASSQPGGTGELFF.

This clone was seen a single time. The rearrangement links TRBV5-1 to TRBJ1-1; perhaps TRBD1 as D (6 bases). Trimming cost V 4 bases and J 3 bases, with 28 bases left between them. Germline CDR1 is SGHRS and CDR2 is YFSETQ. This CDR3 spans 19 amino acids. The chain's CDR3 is CASSPLPPGGGGLYTEAFF. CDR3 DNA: TGCGCCAGCAGCCCCCTGCCGCCCGGGGGCGGGGGGTTGTACACTGAAGCTTTCTTT.

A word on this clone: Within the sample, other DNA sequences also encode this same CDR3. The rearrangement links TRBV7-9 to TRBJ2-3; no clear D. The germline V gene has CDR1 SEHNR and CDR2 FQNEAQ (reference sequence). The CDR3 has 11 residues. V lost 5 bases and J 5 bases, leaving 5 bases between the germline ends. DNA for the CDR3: TGTGCCAGCAGCCCGGTAGATACGCAGTATTTT. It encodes CASSPVDTQYF.

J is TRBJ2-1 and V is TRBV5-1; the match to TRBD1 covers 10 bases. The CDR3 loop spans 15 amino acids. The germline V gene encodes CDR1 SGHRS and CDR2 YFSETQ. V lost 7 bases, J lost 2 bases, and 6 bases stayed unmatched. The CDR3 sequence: CASEPTGGTYNEQFF. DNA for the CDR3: TGCGCCAGCGAGCCGACAGGGGGCACCTACAATGAGCAGTTCTTC.

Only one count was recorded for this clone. The CDR3 DNA reads as TGTGCCAGCAGCCAGGATTACAGGGGGCCGGACACTGAAGCTTTCTTT. It encodes CASSQDYRGPDTEAFF. The chain recombines TRBV4-2 with TRBJ1-1, with TRBD1 matching 9 bases. CDR1 and CDR2 from the germline V gene are LGHNA and YNFKEQ. Trimming cost V 3 bases and J 3 bases; bases outside gene matches: 8. CDR3 length equals 16 residues.

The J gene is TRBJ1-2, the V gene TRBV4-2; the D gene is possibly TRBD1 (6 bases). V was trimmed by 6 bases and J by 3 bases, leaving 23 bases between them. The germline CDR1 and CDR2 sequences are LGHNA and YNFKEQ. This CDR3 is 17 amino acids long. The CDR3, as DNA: TGTGCCAGCAGAAAAGAGGAACAGGGCCGCCCTGACTATGGCTACACCTTC. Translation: CASRKEEQGRPDYGYTF.

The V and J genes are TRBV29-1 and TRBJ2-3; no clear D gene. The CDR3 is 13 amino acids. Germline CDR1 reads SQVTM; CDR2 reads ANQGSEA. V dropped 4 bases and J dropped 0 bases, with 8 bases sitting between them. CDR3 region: CSVGLGSTDTQYF. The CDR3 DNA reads TGCAGCGTTGGGCTAGGCAGCACAGATACGCAGTATTTT.

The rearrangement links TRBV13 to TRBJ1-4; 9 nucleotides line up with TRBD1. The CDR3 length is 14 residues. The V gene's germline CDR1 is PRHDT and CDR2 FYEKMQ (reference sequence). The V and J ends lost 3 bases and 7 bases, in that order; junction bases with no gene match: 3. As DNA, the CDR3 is TGTGCCAGCAGCTTGACAGGGGGAGGTGAAAAACTGTTTTTT. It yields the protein CASSLTGGGEKLFF.

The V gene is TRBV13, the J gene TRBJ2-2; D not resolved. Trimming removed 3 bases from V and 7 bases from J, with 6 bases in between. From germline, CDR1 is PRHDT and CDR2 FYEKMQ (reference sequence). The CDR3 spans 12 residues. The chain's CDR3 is CASSLGRGELFF. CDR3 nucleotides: TGTGCCAGCAGCTTGGGCCGCGGGGAGCTGTTTTTT.

The CDR3 here is CASSLRRDTQYF. The DNA of the CDR3 is TGTGCCAGCAGCCTCAGGCGTGATACGCAGTATTTT. The V call is TRBV7-2, the J call TRBJ2-3, with D unclear. Trimming took off 5 bases at V and 6 bases at J, with 9 bases between the two ends. CDR3 size: 12 residues. The germline CDR1 and CDR2 sequences are SGHTA and FQGNSA.

For the CDR3, the DNA is TGTGCCAGCCGTTCACTCACAGGGGGCTATTCACCCCTCCACTTT. Translating it yields CASRSLTGGYSPLHF. The V gene is TRBV27, the J gene TRBJ1-6; 9 bases align to TRBD1. The junction had 10 bases not matched to a gene; V was cut back by 8 bases and J by 8 bases. This CDR3 region has 15 residues. CDR1 is MNHEY and CDR2 is SMNVEV in the germline V gene (reference sequence).

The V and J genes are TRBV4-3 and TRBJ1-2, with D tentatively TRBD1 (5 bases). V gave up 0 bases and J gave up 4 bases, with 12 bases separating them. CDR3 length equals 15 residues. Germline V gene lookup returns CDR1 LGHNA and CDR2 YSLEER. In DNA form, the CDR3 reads TGCGCCAGCAGCCAAGATCTGGGGGTGAGCTATGGCTACACCTTC. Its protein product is CASSQDLGVSYGYTF.

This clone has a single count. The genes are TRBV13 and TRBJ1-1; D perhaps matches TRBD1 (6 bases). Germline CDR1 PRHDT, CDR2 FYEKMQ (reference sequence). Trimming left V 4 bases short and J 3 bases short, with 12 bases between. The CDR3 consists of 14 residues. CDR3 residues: CASSYRGPDTEAFF. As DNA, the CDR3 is TGTGCCAGCAGCTATCGGGGGCCTGACACTGAAGCTTTCTTT.

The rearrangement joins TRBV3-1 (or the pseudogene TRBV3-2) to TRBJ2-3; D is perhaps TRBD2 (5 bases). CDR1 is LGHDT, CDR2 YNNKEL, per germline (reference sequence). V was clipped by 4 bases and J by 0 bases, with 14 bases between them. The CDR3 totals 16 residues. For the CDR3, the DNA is TGTGCCAGCAGCCCCATCAGCGGCAGAAGCACAGATACGCAGTATTTT. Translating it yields CASSPISGRSTDTQYF.

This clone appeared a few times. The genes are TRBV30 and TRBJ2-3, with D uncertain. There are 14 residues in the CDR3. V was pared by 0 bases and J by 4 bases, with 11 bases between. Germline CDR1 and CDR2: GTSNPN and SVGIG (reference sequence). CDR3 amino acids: CAWSVYHESDTQYF. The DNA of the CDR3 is TGTGCCTGGAGTGTTTACCACGAATCAGATACGCAGTATTTT.

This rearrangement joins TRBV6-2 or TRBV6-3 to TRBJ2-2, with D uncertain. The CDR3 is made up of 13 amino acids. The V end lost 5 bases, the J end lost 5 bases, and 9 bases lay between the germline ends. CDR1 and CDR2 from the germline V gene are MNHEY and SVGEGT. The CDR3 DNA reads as TGTGCCAGCAGTACCACAAGGACCGGGGAGCTGTTTTTT. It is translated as CASSTTRTGELFF.

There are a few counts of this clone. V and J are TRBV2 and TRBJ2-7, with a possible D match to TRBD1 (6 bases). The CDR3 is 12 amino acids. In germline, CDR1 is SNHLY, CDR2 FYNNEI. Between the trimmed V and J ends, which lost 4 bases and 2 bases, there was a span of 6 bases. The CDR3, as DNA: TGTGCCAGCAGTGGACAGGCCTACGAGCAGTACTTC. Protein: CASSGQAYEQYF.

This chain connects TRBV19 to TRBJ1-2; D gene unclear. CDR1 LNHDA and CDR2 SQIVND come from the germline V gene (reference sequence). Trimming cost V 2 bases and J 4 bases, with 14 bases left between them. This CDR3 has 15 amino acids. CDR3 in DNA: TGTGCCAGTAGTATATACCTCGAACGGAGCTATGGCTACACCTTC. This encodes CASSIYLERSYGYTF.

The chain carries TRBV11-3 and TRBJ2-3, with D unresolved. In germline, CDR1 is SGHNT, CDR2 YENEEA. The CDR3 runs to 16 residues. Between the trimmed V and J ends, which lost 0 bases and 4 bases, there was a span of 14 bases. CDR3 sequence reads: CASSLDPAFGADTQYF. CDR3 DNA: TGTGCCAGCAGCTTAGACCCGGCGTTTGGGGCAGATACGCAGTATTTT.

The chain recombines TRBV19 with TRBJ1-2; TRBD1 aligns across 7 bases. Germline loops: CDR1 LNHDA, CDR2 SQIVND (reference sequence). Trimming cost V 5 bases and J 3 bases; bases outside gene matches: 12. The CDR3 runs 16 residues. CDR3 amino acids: CASSLKSGTAYYGYTF. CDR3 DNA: TGTGCCAGTAGTCTTAAATCCGGGACAGCCTACTATGGCTACACCTTC.